These 27 T cell receptor beta chains originate from one sample sequenced in a study of shared clonotypes between healthy human individuals. TCRdb keeps only in-frame clones here, not all; method: immunoSEQ multiplex PCR. The sample carries roughly 700,000 clones, 90% recorded once. Input material: memory CD8+ T cells from PBMCs. Documented subset: CD45RO+ cells pooled with CCR7-negative TemRA cells. These receptors were collected from a young man in good health. Some clones in this sample may be carry-over from other donors' samples.

Turning to this clone: A far larger clone lies a single base away; this is likely a read error. Other nucleotide sequences from this sample produce the same CDR3. The chain employs TRBV30 and TRBJ2-5; perhaps TRBD2 as D (5 bases). The length of the CDR3 is 14 residues. From germline, CDR1 is GTSNPN and CDR2 SVGIG (reference sequence). Trimming cost V 1 base and J 4 bases, with 13 bases left between them. The CDR3 protein is CAWSARDSGETQYF. The CDR3 DNA sequence: TGTGCCTGGAGTGCCCGGGATTCAGGAGAGACCCAGTACTTC. The variable domain in full, with the rest retrieved from reference TRBV30 and TRBJ2-5, is SQTIHQWPATLVQPVGSPLSLECTVEGTSNPNLYWYRQAAGRGLQLLFYSVGIGQISSEVPQNLSASRPQDRQFILSSKKLLLSDSGFYLCAWSARDSGETQYFGPGTRLLVL.

This clone was recorded many times. Other DNA sequences of this sample code for an identical CDR3. This sequence joins TRBV27 and TRBJ1-2; D is uncertain. Trimming removed 3 bases from V and 4 bases from J, with 9 bases in between. CDR3 length equals 13 residues. The V gene's germline CDR1 is MNHEY and CDR2 SMNVEV (reference sequence). CDR3 DNA: TGTGCCAGCAGTTTTGGTCAGTCCTATGGCTACACCTTC. This gives the protein CASSFGQSYGYTF.

This clone was detected only a few times. This rearrangement joins TRBV19 to TRBJ1-1; possibly TRBD1 for D (5 bases). Trimming left V 6 bases short and J 3 bases short, with 8 bases between. Germline-derived CDR1 and CDR2 are LNHDA and SQIVND (reference sequence). The CDR3 covers 12 residues. In nucleotides, the CDR3 is TGTGCCAGTAGGACAGATTACACTGAAGCTTTCTTT. As protein: CASRTDYTEAFF.

V is TRBV27 and J is TRBJ2-3; 13 positions agree with TRBD2. J gave up 2 bases and V 5 bases, and 7 bases lay outside the gene matches. In germline, CDR1 is MNHEY, CDR2 SMNVEV (reference sequence). CDR3 length equals 17 residues. The CDR3 nucleotides are TGTGCCAGCAGTATGCGGACTAGCGGGAGTATCACAGATACGCAGTATTTT. Amino acid sequence: CASSMRTSGSITDTQYF.

This chain uses TRBV25-1 with TRBJ1-2; D not certain. Germline values: CDR1 MGHDK, CDR2 SYGVNS. The V end was cut by 8 bases, the J end by 7 bases, with 17 bases between. The CDR3 is made up of 13 amino acids. The CDR3 DNA follows: TGTGCCAGCTGGGGAGGTTTTGAGCCTGGCTACACCTTC. Its protein product is CASWGGFEPGYTF.

This clone has just one count. V usage is TRBV2 and J usage is TRBJ2-1; tentative D call: TRBD2 (5 bases). V shed 6 bases and J shed 5 bases, with 14 bases lying between them. The length of the CDR3 is 14 residues. Germline V gene lookup returns CDR1 SNHLY and CDR2 FYNNEI. The chain's CDR3 is CASSLGADHNEQFF. CDR3 DNA sequence: TGTGCCAGCAGCCTGGGAGCGGACCACAATGAGCAGTTCTTC.

V gene TRBV18 combines with J gene TRBJ2-2; tentatively, D is TRBD1 or TRBD2 (5 bases each). CDR1 is KGHSH and CDR2 is LQKENI in the germline V gene. The CDR3 is 15 residues long. V lost 2 bases and J 4 bases, leaving 11 bases between the germline ends. This CDR3 reads CASSPVRDATGELFF. In DNA form, the CDR3 reads TGTGCCAGCTCACCAGTCAGGGACGCCACCGGGGAGCTGTTTTTT.

The rearrangement joins TRBV13 to TRBJ1-1; a possible D gene is TRBD1 (5 bases). CDR3 size: 13 residues. Germline-derived CDR1 and CDR2 are PRHDT and FYEKMQ (reference sequence). V was trimmed by 5 bases and J by 3 bases, leaving 10 bases between them. This chain's CDR3 is CASSPQADTEAFF. Written as DNA, the CDR3 is TGTGCCAGCAGCCCACAGGCGGACACTGAAGCTTTCTTT.

Here the CDR3 reads CAIGVTRYEQYF. CDR3 DNA sequence: TGTGCCATCGGAGTAACCCGCTACGAGCAGTACTTC. The rearrangement uses TRBV28 and TRBJ2-7; D gene unclear. The germline gives CDR1 MDHEN, CDR2 SYDVKM. The CDR3 runs to 12 residues. Trimming stripped 10 bases from V and 3 bases from J, with 13 bases between. The full variable domain, completed using reference TRBV28 and TRBJ2-7, is DVKVTQSSRYLVKRTGEKVFLECVQDMDHENMFWYRQDPGLGLRLIYFSYDVKMKEKGDIPEGYSVSREKKERFSLILESASTNQTSMYLCAIGVTRYEQYFGPGTRLTVT.

The chain employs TRBV27 and TRBJ2-3, with unresolved D. V shed 0 bases and J shed 6 bases, with 13 bases lying between them. The CDR3 runs 15 residues. Per the germline V gene, CDR1 is MNHEY and CDR2 is SMNVEV (reference sequence). Here the CDR3 reads CASSLSVFIGDTQYF. The DNA of the CDR3 is TGTGCCAGCAGTTTATCAGTCTTTATAGGGGATACGCAGTATTTT.

The CDR3 here is CASSDEGVQGNNEQFF. CDR3 in DNA: TGTGCCAGCAGTGACGAGGGGGTACAGGGGAACAATGAGCAGTTCTTC. J is TRBJ2-1 and V is TRBV6-4; TRBD1 agrees at 7 bases. The CDR3 totals 16 residues. Losses at the gene ends were 2 bases for V and 5 bases for J; bases not matched to a gene: 9. Germline CDR1 MRHNA, CDR2 SNTAGT.

The gene calls are TRBV11-2 and TRBJ2-5; D might be TRBD1 (5 bases). Trimming pared 0 bases from V and 1 base from J, leaving 15 bases between. This CDR3 has 17 residues. Germline V gene lookup returns CDR1 SGHAT and CDR2 FQNNGV. The CDR3 here is CASSLDYRLRSQETQYF. Here the CDR3 DNA reads TGTGCCAGCAGCTTAGATTACAGGCTACGGAGCCAAGAGACCCAGTACTTC.

The CDR3 DNA reads TGCGCCAGCAGCTTAGCGGGACGGCTCACAGATACGCAGTATTTT. Residues: CASSLAGRLTDTQYF. The genes are TRBV5-1 and TRBJ2-3, with 7 bases matching TRBD2. V dropped 2 bases and J dropped 2; count of bases not matched to a gene: 5. CDR3 size: 15 residues. Germline CDR1 reads SGHRS; CDR2 reads YFSETQ.

The rearrangement joins TRBV28 to TRBJ2-7; maybe TRBD2 (6 bases). The CDR3 consists of 15 residues. V dropped 7 bases and J dropped 0 bases, with 16 bases sitting between them. Germline CDR1 MDHEN, CDR2 SYDVKM. CDR3 sequence: CASKPEREVSYEQYF. The CDR3, as DNA: TGTGCCAGCAAACCTGAGAGGGAGGTCTCCTACGAGCAGTACTTC.

The chain couples TRBV7-9 to TRBJ2-1; 12 bases align to TRBD2. The germline gives CDR1 SEHNR, CDR2 FQNEAQ (reference sequence). CDR3 length: 16 residues. V was pared by 1 base and J by 3 bases, with 1 base of the junction left unmatched. Here the CDR3 reads CASSLVGLAGYNEQFF. CDR3 nucleotide sequence: TGTGCCAGCAGCTTAGTGGGACTAGCGGGCTACAATGAGCAGTTCTTC.

About this clone: Other DNA sequences from this sample encode an identical CDR3 as well. The rearrangement joins TRBV27 to TRBJ1-5; D possibly corresponds to TRBD1 (5 bases). Deletions cut 2 bases from V and 1 base from J, with 6 bases between. The CDR3 consists of 14 residues. Germline-derived CDR1 and CDR2 are MNHEY and SMNVEV (reference sequence). CDR3 residues: CASSLGGSNQPQHF. CDR3 sequence (DNA): TGTGCCAGCAGTTTAGGGGGGAGCAATCAGCCCCAGCATTTT.

This clone was found a few times. CDR3 protein: CSVLYPGNQPQHF. The CDR3 coding sequence is TGCAGCGTTCTCTATCCAGGGAATCAGCCCCAGCATTTT. The chain couples TRBV29-1 to TRBJ1-5, with D perhaps TRBD1 (5 bases). V was trimmed by 5 bases and J by 4 bases, leaving 12 bases between them. Germline V gives CDR1 SQVTM, CDR2 ANQGSEA. The CDR3 has 13 amino acids.

The chain recombines TRBV7-9 with TRBJ2-3; TRBD2 agrees at 13 bases. Germline lookup yields CDR1 SEHNR and CDR2 FQNEAQ (reference sequence). This CDR3 contains 15 residues. Trimming cost V 5 bases and J 9 bases; bases outside gene matches: 8. CDR3 loop: CASSPGTSGTITQYF. CDR3 nucleotides: TGTGCCAGCAGCCCTGGGACTAGCGGGACCATAACGCAGTATTTT.

V gene TRBV7-9 combines with J gene TRBJ2-7; 7 bases align to TRBD2. The V and J ends lost 5 bases and 4 bases, in that order; junction bases with no gene match: 8. This CDR3 is built from 14 residues. From germline, CDR1 is SEHNR and CDR2 FQNEAQ (reference sequence). The CDR3 DNA sequence: TGTGCCAGCAGCCCCCGGGACTACCAATACGAGCAGTACTTC. This encodes CASSPRDYQYEQYF.

The V gene is TRBV11-2, the J gene TRBJ2-1; 7 nucleotides agree with TRBD2. Germline loops: CDR1 SGHAT, CDR2 FQNNGV. The CDR3 is made up of 16 amino acids. Losses at the gene ends were 1 base for V and 2 bases for J; bases not matched to a gene: 5. The CDR3 region is CASSLGVSGTYNEQFF. For the CDR3, the DNA is TGTGCCAGCAGCTTAGGTGTCAGCGGGACCTACAATGAGCAGTTCTTC.

As for this clone: This specimen includes other DNA sequences encoding the same CDR3. The rearrangement joins TRBV9 to TRBJ1-1; a weak D match, TRBD1 (5 bases). The CDR3 has 13 residues. Trimming shortened V by 8 bases and J by 7 bases, and 18 bases separated the two germline ends. Germline V CDR1 and CDR2: SGDLS, YYNGEE. The CDR3 DNA reads as TGTGCCAGTAGCCGCGCCGGGGGGGATGAAGCTTTCTTT. This encodes CASSRAGGDEAFF. The whole variable domain, filled in from reference TRBV9 and TRBJ1-1, reads DSGVTQTPKHLITATGQRVTLRCSPRSGDLSVYWYQQSLDQGLQFLIQYYNGEERAKGNILERFSAQQFPDLHSELNLSSLELGDSALYFCASSRAGGDEAFFGQGTRLTVV.

The chain employs TRBV7-9 and TRBJ1-2; D not certain. V dropped 5 bases and J dropped 8 bases, with 12 bases sitting between them. The CDR3 runs to 12 residues. CDR1 is SEHNR, CDR2 FQNEAQ, per germline (reference sequence). CDR3 in DNA: TGTGCCAGCAGCCACGGCGGGAACGGCTACACCTTC. This translates into CASSHGGNGYTF.

A word on this clone: One junction end does not reproduce the germline sequence, and a read error may be involved. This CDR3 reads CASRLSWGNQPQHF. CDR3 nucleotide sequence: TGTGCCAGCAGGTTATCGTGGGGCAATCAGCCCCAGCATTTT. V and J are TRBV28 and TRBJ1-5; D unclear. The germline V gene has CDR1 MDHEN and CDR2 SYDVKM. The CDR3 contains 14 residues.

The chain combines TRBV27 with TRBJ2-7; 10 nucleotides agree with TRBD2. The CDR3 has 16 residues. Losses at the gene ends were 7 bases for V and 4 bases for J; bases not matched to a gene: 13. Germline V CDR1 and CDR2: MNHEY, SMNVEV (reference sequence). CDR3 protein: CASTPHQREGPYEQYF. The CDR3 DNA reads TGTGCCAGCACCCCCCACCAGCGGGAGGGCCCTTACGAGCAGTACTTC.

V is TRBV9 and J is TRBJ2-1; D perhaps matches TRBD2 (6 bases). Trimming pared 4 bases from V and 13 bases from J, leaving 15 bases between. Per germline, CDR1 SGDLS and CDR2 YYNGEE. The CDR3 consists of 12 residues. The CDR3 reads CASSTFRDSQFF. For the CDR3, the DNA is TGTGCCAGCAGCACCTTCCGGGACTCCCAGTTCTTC.

The chain has TRBV11-2 and TRBJ1-1; no reliable D call. Germline V gene lookup returns CDR1 SGHAT and CDR2 FQNNGV. This CDR3 has 19 amino acids. The ends were cut back, 1 base at V and 0 bases at J, with 21 bases in the middle. DNA for the CDR3: TGTGCCAGCAGCTTAGTCGGACTTTTCATCAGAGACATGAACACTGAAGCTTTCTTT. This gives the protein CASSLVGLFIRDMNTEAFF. The variable domain in full, completed from reference TRBV11-2 and TRBJ1-1, reads EAGVAQSPRYKIIEKRQSVAFWCNPISGHATLYWYQQILGQGPKLLIQFQNNGVVDDSQLPKDRFSAERLKGVDSTLKIQPAKLEDSAVYLCASSLVGLFIRDMNTEAFFGQGTRLTVV.

V usage is TRBV25-1 and J usage is TRBJ2-3; D is unresolved. The V gene's germline CDR1 is MGHDK and CDR2 SYGVNS. Trimming shortened V by 4 bases and J by 6 bases, and 8 bases separated the two germline ends. This CDR3 has 12 residues. CDR3 DNA: TGTGCCAGCAGTGGAACCTTGGATACGCAGTATTTT. This codes for CASSGTLDTQYF.